The 13 T cell receptor beta chains below all came from one sample that was sequenced in a study of blood T cells in healthy people across ages. A second roughly 6 to 12 cycle PCR used barcoded and J-beta primers. TCRdb analysed the 5' RACE reads with MiXCR anew, one entry per CDR3 protein. The sample yields around 870,000 distinct CDR3 sequences, 29% seen once. Sequences were obtained from blood. The receptors come from a woman of 80 years or more in good health.

V and J are TRBV12-3 or TRBV12-4 and TRBJ2-3; TRBD1 is a possible D gene (6 bases). The CDR3 has 12 residues. Trimming pared 1 base from V and 11 bases from J, leaving 10 bases between. The CDR3 coding sequence is TGTGCCAGCAGTTTAGGGGACATAGGGCAGTATTTT. It codes for CASSLGDIGQYF.

This clonotype was seen only a few times. This chain uses TRBV13 with TRBJ2-5; D is unclear. The CDR3 has 18 residues. Germline V CDR1 and CDR2: PRHDT, FYEKMQ (reference sequence). V was clipped by 3 bases and J by 2 bases, with 22 bases between them. The CDR3 coding sequence is TGTGCCAGCAGCTTCGTCCCCAAAGGGCTGGGCTGGCAAGAGACCCAGTACTTC. Protein: CASSFVPKGLGWQETQYF.

V is TRBV5-1 and J is TRBJ1-6; 9 positions agree with TRBD1. The CDR3 covers 14 residues. CDR1 is SGHRS, CDR2 YFSETQ, per germline. J was trimmed by 7 bases and V by 4 bases; bases with no gene match: 3. The CDR3 loop reads CASSRDRENSPLHF. For the CDR3, the DNA is TGCGCCAGCAGCCGGGACAGGGAAAATTCACCCCTCCACTTT.

The chain employs TRBV7-6 and TRBJ2-1, with TRBD2 identical over 9 bases. Trimming removed 5 bases from V and 1 base from J; junction bases left unmatched: 6. Germline V CDR1 and CDR2: SGHVS, FNYEAQ. The CDR3 loop spans 16 amino acids. The CDR3 DNA follows: TGTGCCAGCAGCGCGCGACTAGCGGTTTCCTACAATGAGCAGTTCTTC. Amino acids: CASSARLAVSYNEQFF.

The chain is built from TRBV2 and TRBJ2-5; 7 nucleotides agree with TRBD2. The V gene's germline CDR1 is SNHLY and CDR2 FYNNEI. V lost 4 bases and J lost 4; bases outside the gene matches: 9. The CDR3 consists of 15 residues. The CDR3 is CASSGLSGRGETQYF. The CDR3 nucleotides read TGTGCCAGCAGTGGCCTTTCGGGGAGGGGAGAGACCCAGTACTTC.

This clonotype was recorded at least ten times. The chain has TRBV6-5 and TRBJ2-7; D is uncertain. Germline CDR1 and CDR2: MNHEY and SVGAGI. Trimming took 0 bases from V and 4 from J, leaving 10 bases between them. CDR3 length: 14 residues. The CDR3 sequence: CASSYSNGVYEQYF. The CDR3 nucleotides read TGTGCCAGCAGTTACTCGAATGGGGTTTACGAGCAGTACTTC.

The chain joins TRBV27 to TRBJ2-5; 13 bases are shared with TRBD2. The ends lost 5 bases at V and 4 bases at J; junction bases unmatched: 7. Germline V gene lookup returns CDR1 MNHEY and CDR2 SMNVEV (reference sequence). This CDR3 has 16 amino acids. CDR3 loop: CASSLWTSGGSETQYF. CDR3 nucleotides: TGTGCCAGCAGTCTTTGGACTAGCGGGGGTTCAGAGACCCAGTACTTC.

This clonotype was recorded a few times. This clone may be a read error of a much larger clone one base away. The chain couples TRBV7-2 to TRBJ2-7; D is ambiguous. The tail of the sequence fits TRBJ2-5 better, so the J call may be wrong. The germline V gene has CDR1 SGHTA and CDR2 FQGNSA. This CDR3 is 15 amino acids long. This CDR3 is CASSPSTARAETQYF. CDR3 nucleotides: TGTGCCAGCAGCCCATCCACAGCACGGGCTGAGACCCAGTACTTC.

The chain employs TRBV7-2 and TRBJ2-3; 12 nucleotides align to TRBD2. The junction had 8 bases not matched to a gene; V was cut back by 6 bases and J by 7 bases. The length of the CDR3 is 15 residues. Germline loops: CDR1 SGHTA, CDR2 FQGNSA. CDR3 nucleotides: TGTGCCAGCAGTCCTAGCGGGGGGGCCCAGTATACGCAGTATTTT. Protein: CASSPSGGAQYTQYF.

Points on this clonotype: A clone one base away is much larger, so this may be a read error. The chain recombines TRBV6-5 with TRBJ1-2; a weak D match, TRBD1 (5 bases). Germline V CDR1 and CDR2: MNHEY, SVGAGI. Deletions cut 2 bases from V and 4 bases from J, with 11 bases between. The CDR3 has 14 residues. CDR3 in amino acids: CASSYKGRGYGYTF. DNA for the CDR3: TGTGCCAGCAGTTACAAGGGACGGGGCTATGGCTACACCTTC.

This clonotype was seen repeatedly, ten times or more. This chain uses TRBV15 with TRBJ2-7; tentative D call: TRBD1 (6 bases). V lost 0 bases, J lost 6 bases, and 9 bases lay in between. The CDR3 is made up of 13 amino acids. Germline lookup yields CDR1 LNHNV and CDR2 YYDKDF (reference sequence). Written as DNA, the CDR3 is TGTGCCACCAGCAGAGAAACAGGGATCGAGCAGTACTTC. This sequence encodes CATSRETGIEQYF.

This clonotype has at least ten counts. The rearrangement links TRBV20-1 to TRBJ2-5; D is possibly TRBD2 (5 bases). Trimming pared 5 bases from V and 0 bases from J, leaving 13 bases between. The CDR3 is made up of 14 amino acids. Germline CDR1 DFQATT, CDR2 SNEGSKA (reference sequence). The CDR3 is CSAPRGQNQETQYF. In DNA, the CDR3 is TGCAGTGCTCCAAGAGGGCAGAACCAAGAGACCCAGTACTTC.

In regard to this clonotype: A much larger clonotype is one base distant, so this may be a read error. The V gene is TRBV5-1, the J gene TRBJ2-3, with D possibly matching TRBD1 (5 bases). V lost 4 bases, J lost 4 bases, and 13 bases lay in between. CDR3 length: 14 amino acids. CDR1 and CDR2 from the germline V gene are SGHRS and YFSETQ. The CDR3 DNA reads TGCGCCAGCAGCCTCAACAGGACCCCAGATACGCAGTATTTT. Translating it yields CASSLNRTPDTQYF.